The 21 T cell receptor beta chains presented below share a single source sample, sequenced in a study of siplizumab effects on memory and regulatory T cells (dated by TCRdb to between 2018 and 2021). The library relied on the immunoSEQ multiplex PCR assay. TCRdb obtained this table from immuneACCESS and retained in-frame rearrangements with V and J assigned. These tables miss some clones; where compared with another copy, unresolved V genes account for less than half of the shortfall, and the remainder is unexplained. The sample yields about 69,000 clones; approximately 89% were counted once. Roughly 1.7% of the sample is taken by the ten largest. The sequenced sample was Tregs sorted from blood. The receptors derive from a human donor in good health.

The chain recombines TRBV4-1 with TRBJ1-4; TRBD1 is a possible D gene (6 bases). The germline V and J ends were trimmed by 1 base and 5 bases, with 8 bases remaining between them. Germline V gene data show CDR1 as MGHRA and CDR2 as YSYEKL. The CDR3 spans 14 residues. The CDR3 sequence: CASSQGTGNEKLFF. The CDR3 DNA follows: TGCGCCAGCAGCCAAGGAACAGGGAATGAAAAACTGTTTTTT.

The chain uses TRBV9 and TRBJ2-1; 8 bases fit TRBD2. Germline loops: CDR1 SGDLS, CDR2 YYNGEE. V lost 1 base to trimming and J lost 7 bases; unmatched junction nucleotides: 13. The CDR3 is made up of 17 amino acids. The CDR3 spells CASSVSLVGAGENEQFF. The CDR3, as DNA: TGTGCCAGCAGCGTATCCCTTGTGGGAGCGGGAGAGAATGAGCAGTTCTTC.

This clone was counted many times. CDR3 coding DNA: TGTGCCAGTAGTAGGGGGCAGGCAAAAAATCAGCCCCAGCATTTT. It specifies CASSRGQAKNQPQHF. V usage is TRBV19 and J usage is TRBJ1-5; D might be TRBD1 (6 bases). CDR1 and CDR2 from the germline V gene are LNHDA and SQIVND (reference sequence). Trimming stripped 4 bases from V and 4 bases from J, with 14 bases between. There are 15 residues in the CDR3.

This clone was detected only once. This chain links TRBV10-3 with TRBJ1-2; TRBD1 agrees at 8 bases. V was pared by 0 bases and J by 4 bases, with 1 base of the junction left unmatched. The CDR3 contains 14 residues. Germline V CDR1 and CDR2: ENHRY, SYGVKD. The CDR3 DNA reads TGTGCCATCAGTGAGTCGGACAGGGCCTATGGCTACACCTTC. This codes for CAISESDRAYGYTF.

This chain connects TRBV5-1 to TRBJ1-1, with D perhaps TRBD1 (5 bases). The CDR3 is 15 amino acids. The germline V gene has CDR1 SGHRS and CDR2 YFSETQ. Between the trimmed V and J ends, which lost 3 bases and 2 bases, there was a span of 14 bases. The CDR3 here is CASSSAGTGNTEAFF. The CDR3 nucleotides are TGCGCCAGCAGCTCGGCCGGGACGGGTAACACTGAAGCTTTCTTT.

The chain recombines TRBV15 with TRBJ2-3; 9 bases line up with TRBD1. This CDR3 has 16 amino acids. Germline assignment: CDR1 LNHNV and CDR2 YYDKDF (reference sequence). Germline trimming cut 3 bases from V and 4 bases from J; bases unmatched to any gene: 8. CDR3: CATSRSGTGRSDTQYF. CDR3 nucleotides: TGTGCCACCAGCAGGTCCGGGACAGGGAGATCAGATACGCAGTATTTT.

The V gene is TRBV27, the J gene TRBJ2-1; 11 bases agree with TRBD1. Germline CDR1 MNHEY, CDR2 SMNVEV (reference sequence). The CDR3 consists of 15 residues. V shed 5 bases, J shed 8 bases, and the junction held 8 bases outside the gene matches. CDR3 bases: TGTGCCAGCAGTAAGGACAGGGGGCTCCGAGATGAGCAGTTCTTC. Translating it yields CASSKDRGLRDEQFF.

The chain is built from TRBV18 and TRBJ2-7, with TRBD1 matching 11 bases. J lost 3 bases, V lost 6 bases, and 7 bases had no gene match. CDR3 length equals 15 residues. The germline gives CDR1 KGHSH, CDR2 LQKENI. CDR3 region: CASSLSGTGGYEQYF. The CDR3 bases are TGTGCCAGCTCGCTCTCCGGGACAGGGGGCTACGAGCAGTACTTC.

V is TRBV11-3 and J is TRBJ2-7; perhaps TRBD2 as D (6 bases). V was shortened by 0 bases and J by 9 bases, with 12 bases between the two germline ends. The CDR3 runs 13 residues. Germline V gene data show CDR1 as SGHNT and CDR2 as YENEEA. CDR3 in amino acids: CASSLDDGSRQYF. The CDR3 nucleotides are TGTGCCAGCAGCTTAGATGACGGGAGTCGGCAGTACTTC. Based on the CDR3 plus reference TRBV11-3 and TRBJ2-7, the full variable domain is EAGVVQSPRYKIIEKKQPVAFWCNPISGHNTLYWYLQNLGQGPELLIRYENEEAVDDSQLPKDRFSAERLKGVDSTLKIQPAELGDSAVYLCASSLDDGSRQYFGPGTRLTVT.

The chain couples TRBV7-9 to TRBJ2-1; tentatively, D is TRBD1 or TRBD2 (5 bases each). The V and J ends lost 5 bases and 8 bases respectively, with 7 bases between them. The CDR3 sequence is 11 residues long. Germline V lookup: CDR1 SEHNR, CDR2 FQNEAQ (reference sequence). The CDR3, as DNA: TGTGCCAGCAGCCGAGGGGATGAGCAGTTCTTC. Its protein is CASSRGDEQFF.

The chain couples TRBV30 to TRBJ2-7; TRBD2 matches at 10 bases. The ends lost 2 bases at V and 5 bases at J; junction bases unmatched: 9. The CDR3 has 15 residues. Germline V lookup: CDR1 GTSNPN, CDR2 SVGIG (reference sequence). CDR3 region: CAWSWWGLAGDEQYF. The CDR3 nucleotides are TGTGCCTGGAGTTGGTGGGGGCTAGCGGGAGACGAGCAGTACTTC.

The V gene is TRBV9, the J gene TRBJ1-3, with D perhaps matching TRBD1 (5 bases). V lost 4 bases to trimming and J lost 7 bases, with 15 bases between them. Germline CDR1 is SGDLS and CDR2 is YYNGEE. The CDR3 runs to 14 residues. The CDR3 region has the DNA TGTGCCAGCAGCCGAACTGAGGCAGGGAACACCATATATTTT. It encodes CASSRTEAGNTIYF.

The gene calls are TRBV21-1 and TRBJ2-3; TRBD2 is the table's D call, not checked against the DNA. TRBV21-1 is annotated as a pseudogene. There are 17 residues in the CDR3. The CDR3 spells CASSKWSSGRATDTQYF. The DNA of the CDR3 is TGTGCCAGCAGCAAATGGTCTAGCGGGAGGGCGACAGATACGCAGTATTTT.

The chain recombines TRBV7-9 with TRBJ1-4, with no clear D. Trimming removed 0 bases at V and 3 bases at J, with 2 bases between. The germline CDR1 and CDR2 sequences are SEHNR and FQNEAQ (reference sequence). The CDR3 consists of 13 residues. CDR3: CASSLASNEKLFF. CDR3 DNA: TGTGCCAGCAGCTTAGCATCTAATGAAAAACTGTTTTTT.

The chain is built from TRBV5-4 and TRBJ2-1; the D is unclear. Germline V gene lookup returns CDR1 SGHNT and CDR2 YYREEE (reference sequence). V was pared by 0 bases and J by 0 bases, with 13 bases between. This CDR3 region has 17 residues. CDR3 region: CASSLGISRSSYNEQFF. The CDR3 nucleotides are TGTGCCAGCAGCTTGGGGATTAGCAGAAGCTCCTACAATGAGCAGTTCTTC. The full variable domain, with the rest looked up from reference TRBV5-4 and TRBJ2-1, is ETGVTQSPTHLIKTRGQQVTLRCSSQSGHNTVSWYQQALGQGPQFIFQYYREEENGRGNFPPRFSGLQFPNYSSELNVNALELDDSALYLCASSLGISRSSYNEQFFGPGTRLTVL.

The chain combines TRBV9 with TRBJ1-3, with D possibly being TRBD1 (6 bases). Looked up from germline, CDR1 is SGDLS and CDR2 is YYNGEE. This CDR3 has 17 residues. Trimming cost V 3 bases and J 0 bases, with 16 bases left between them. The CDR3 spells CASSEGGPAISGNTIYF. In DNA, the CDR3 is TGTGCCAGCAGCGAGGGGGGACCCGCGATCTCTGGAAACACCATATATTTT.

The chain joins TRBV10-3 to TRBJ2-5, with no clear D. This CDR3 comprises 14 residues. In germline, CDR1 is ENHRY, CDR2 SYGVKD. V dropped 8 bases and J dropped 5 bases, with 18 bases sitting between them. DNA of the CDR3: TGTGCCATCGCCGCCATGGGGTTCGTCGAGACCCAGTACTTC. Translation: CAIAAMGFVETQYF.

CDR3: CASSESGGGNNEQFF. CDR3 in DNA: TGTGCCAGCAGCGAAAGCGGAGGAGGGAACAATGAGCAGTTCTTC. V is TRBV6-4 and J is TRBJ2-1; tentatively, D is TRBD2 (6 bases). V gave up 6 bases and J gave up 5 bases, with 17 bases separating them. This CDR3 region has 15 residues. CDR1 and CDR2 (germline): MRHNA, SNTAGT.

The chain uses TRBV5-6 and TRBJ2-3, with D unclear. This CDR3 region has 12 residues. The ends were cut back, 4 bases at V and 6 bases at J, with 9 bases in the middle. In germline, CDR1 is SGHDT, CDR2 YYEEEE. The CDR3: CASSLGGDTQYF. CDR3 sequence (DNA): TGTGCCAGCAGCCTGGGTGGGGATACGCAGTATTTT.

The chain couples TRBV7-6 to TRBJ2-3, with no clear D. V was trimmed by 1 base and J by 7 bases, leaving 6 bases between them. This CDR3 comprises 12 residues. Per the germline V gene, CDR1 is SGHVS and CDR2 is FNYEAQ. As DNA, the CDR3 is TGTGCCAGCAGCTTAGAGGAGTATACGCAGTATTTT. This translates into CASSLEEYTQYF. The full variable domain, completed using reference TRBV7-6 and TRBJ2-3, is GAGVSQSPRYKVTKRGQDVALRCDPISGHVSLYWYRQALGQGPEFLTYFNYEAQQDKSGLPNDRFSAERPEGSISTLTIQRTEQRDSAMYRCASSLEEYTQYFGPGTRLTVL.

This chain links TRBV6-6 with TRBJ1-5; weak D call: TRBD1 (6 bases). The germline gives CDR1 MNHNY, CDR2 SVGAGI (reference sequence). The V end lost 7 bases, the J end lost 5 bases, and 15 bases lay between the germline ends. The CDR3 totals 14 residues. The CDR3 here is CASIWGAGDQPQHF. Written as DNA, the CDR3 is TGTGCCAGCATCTGGGGGGCAGGGGATCAGCCCCAGCATTTT.